The clone carrying this TCR beta chain has only a few counts. This sample was taken from a study of identical twins. TCRdb independently ran MiXCR on the 5' RACE reads; one entry per CDR3 protein. The data show approximately 600,000 distinct CDR3 sequences, with roughly 7.1% seen just once and roughly 1.6% held by the top ten. This CDR3 has 17 residues. With V trimmed by 7 bases and J by 3 bases, 7 bases remained unmatched. Germline CDR1 reads MDHEN; CDR2 reads SYDVKM. These same records also appear under a second study, on yellow fever vaccine responses in identical twins.

The sample was PBMCs. The receptor was isolated from a woman between 18 and 29 years old in good health. The rearrangement uses TRBV28 and TRBJ2-3; 16 bases match TRBD2. The CDR3 coding sequence is TGTGCCAGCAAACCCCCGGGACTAGCGGGGGGGACAGATACGCAGTATTTT. Protein product: CASKPPGLAGGTDTQYF.